This TCR beta chain was found in a study of T cells in Graves' hyperthyroidism and ophthalmopathy. A few counts support this clonotype. The CDR3 totals 17 residues. CDR1 and CDR2 from the germline V gene are KGHDR and SFDVKD. Trimming took off 6 bases at V and 0 bases at J, with 18 bases between the two ends. What was amplified from RNA transcripts were TCR beta CDR3 regions. When the TCR CDR3 underwent first-round RT-PCR, the HTBI primer set was used. TCRdb processed the multiplex PCR reads anew with MiXCR; each CDR3 protein has one entry. The sample shows approximately 490,000 distinct CDR3 sequences, about 20% of them seen only once.

The source material was blood. The chain employs TRBV24-1 and TRBJ2-3, with a possible D match to TRBD2 (5 bases). The clonotype comes from a woman in her sixties or seventies with Graves' ophthalmopathy. DNA of the CDR3: TGTGCCACCAGTTTGTCTCGCATAACGGGAAGCACAGATACGCAGTATTTT. Protein product: CATSLSRITGSTDTQYF.